Shown below are 30 T cell receptor beta chains from a single sample sequenced in a study of graft-versus-host responses after intestinal transplantation. The antigens these receptors bind are not known. The table came from immunoSEQ multiplex PCR; TCRdb's copy has only in-frame clones and leaves some out. Of about 86,000 clones listed, about 88% are singletons. Source: unstimulated CD4+ T cells sorted from spleen or lymph node cells, taken before transplant. Source of these receptors: a human donor who was the organ donor for an intestinal transplant.

This clone showed up just a few times. The chain employs TRBV4-1 and TRBJ2-1; D gene unclear. The length of the CDR3 is 10 residues. V dropped 3 bases and J dropped 14 bases, with 8 bases sitting between them. The germline V gene has CDR1 MGHRA and CDR2 YSYEKL. This CDR3 is CASSQGRKFF. The CDR3 coding sequence is TGCGCCAGCAGCCAGGGCCGCAAGTTCTTC.

The chain links TRBV5-1 to TRBJ2-3, with a possible D match to TRBD2 (6 bases). Germline CDR1 reads SGHRS; CDR2 reads YFSETQ. The CDR3 contains 13 residues. V was shortened by 4 bases and J by 5 bases, with 11 bases between the two germline ends. CDR3 nucleotides: TGCGCCAGCAGCGGCGGGATGGGAGATACGCAGTATTTT. Residues: CASSGGMGDTQYF.

The J gene is TRBJ2-3, the V gene TRBV27; maybe TRBD2 (6 bases). The CDR3 is 13 residues long. The germline V gene has CDR1 MNHEY and CDR2 SMNVEV (reference sequence). With 6 bases removed from V and 1 base from J, the gap between germline ends came to 8 bases. CDR3 protein: CASSQRGTDTQYF. Written as DNA, the CDR3 is TGTGCCAGCAGCCAGCGGGGCACAGATACGCAGTATTTT.

This clone was picked up one time. The V and J genes are TRBV7-3 and TRBJ1-1; D is ambiguous. Germline values: CDR1 SGHTA, CDR2 FQGTGA. The CDR3 runs 15 residues. Trimming cost V 5 bases and J 1 base, with 14 bases left between them. Here the CDR3 reads CASSPTPRGNTEAFF. The DNA of the CDR3 is TGTGCCAGCAGCCCTACACCCCGGGGGAACACTGAAGCTTTCTTT.

The rearrangement links TRBV9 to TRBJ2-7, with 8 bases aligning to TRBD2. After removal of 3 bases from V and 5 bases from J, the junction contained 13 bases not matched to a gene. CDR3 size: 16 residues. The germline gives CDR1 SGDLS, CDR2 YYNGEE. The CDR3 region is CASSADLQAGVDEQYF. Written as DNA, the CDR3 is TGTGCCAGCAGCGCCGACCTCCAAGCGGGGGTAGACGAGCAGTACTTC.

The chain couples TRBV6-1 to TRBJ2-5; the D gene is possibly TRBD1 (6 bases). CDR3 size: 16 residues. Germline CDR1 is MNHNS and CDR2 is SASEGT. V lost 2 bases and J lost 7, with 20 bases in between. The CDR3 loop reads CASSETGSVQGGTQYF. The CDR3 DNA reads as TGTGCCAGCAGTGAAACGGGGTCGGTCCAAGGGGGGACCCAGTACTTC.

The gene calls are TRBV5-4 and TRBJ2-1; D is possibly TRBD1 (6 bases). The CDR3 totals 15 residues. The germline gives CDR1 SGHNT, CDR2 YYREEE (reference sequence). V was clipped by 6 bases and J by 5 bases, with 18 bases between them. The CDR3 DNA reads TGTGCCAGCACGCAAACCGGGACAAGTAACAATGAGCAGTTCTTC. Its translation: CASTQTGTSNNEQFF.

The V gene is TRBV7-8, the J gene TRBJ1-4, with D unresolved. Germline V gene data show CDR1 as SGHVS and CDR2 as FQNEAQ. Deletions cut 4 bases from V and 0 bases from J, with 9 bases between. CDR3 length: 15 residues. The CDR3 region is CASSSPRATNEKLFF. Written as DNA, the CDR3 is TGTGCCAGCAGCTCACCGCGGGCAACTAATGAAAAACTGTTTTTT.

The chain employs TRBV6-5 and TRBJ2-2; TRBD2 matches 8 bases. J gave up 7 bases and V 6 bases, and 4 bases lay outside the gene matches. CDR3 length equals 13 residues. CDR1 MNHEY and CDR2 SVGAGI come from the germline V gene. The CDR3, as DNA: TGTGCCAGCAGAATCGGGAGGGGCGGGGAGCTGTTTTTT. Its translation is CASRIGRGGELFF.

The chain is built from TRBV5-6 and TRBJ2-5; TRBD2 agrees at 9 bases. This CDR3 is built from 15 residues. In germline, CDR1 is SGHDT, CDR2 YYEEEE. J lost 1 base, V lost 0 bases, and 1 base had no gene match. The CDR3 coding sequence is TGTGCCAGCAGCTTGGGGCGGGGGGGCCAAGAGACCCAGTACTTC. This codes for CASSLGRGGQETQYF.

J is TRBJ2-1 and V is TRBV5-8; 8 bases align to TRBD1. The germline gives CDR1 SGHTS, CDR2 YDEGEE. The CDR3 is 14 residues long. V lost 5 bases to trimming and J lost 6 bases; unmatched junction nucleotides: 7. CDR3 protein: CASRTQDRANEQFF. Here the CDR3 DNA reads TGTGCCAGCAGAACCCAGGACAGGGCCAATGAGCAGTTCTTC.

The DNA of the CDR3 is TGTGCCAGTAGTCCTGACAGGGTCGGGGCCAACGTCCTGACTTTC. Protein product: CASSPDRVGANVLTF. The chain is built from TRBV19 and TRBJ2-6; 7 bases fit TRBD1. V lost 5 bases and J lost 4; bases outside the gene matches: 5. Germline CDR1 LNHDA, CDR2 SQIVND (reference sequence). The CDR3 loop spans 15 amino acids.

The V gene is TRBV7-2, the J gene TRBJ1-4; 11 bases line up with TRBD1. The junction had 5 bases not matched to a gene; V was cut back by 4 bases and J by 10 bases. The CDR3 is 14 amino acids. CDR1 is SGHTA and CDR2 is FQGNSA in the germline V gene. CDR3: CASSSGQGARKLFF. The CDR3 DNA follows: TGTGCCAGCAGCTCCGGACAGGGGGCCCGAAAACTGTTTTTT.

This clone turned up a few times. This chain connects TRBV6-1 to TRBJ2-1; no firm D call. This CDR3 region has 12 residues. Deletions cut 8 bases from V and 7 bases from J, with 12 bases between. The V gene's germline CDR1 is MNHNS and CDR2 SASEGT. CDR3 in amino acids: CASLVLRNEQFF. The CDR3 nucleotides read TGTGCCAGCCTTGTTTTGCGGAATGAGCAGTTCTTC.

Here the CDR3 DNA reads TGTGCCAGCAGTTCAGGGGGAGGAAGGGTTGAAGCTTTCTTT. Amino acids: CASSSGGGRVEAFF. The V gene is TRBV28, the J gene TRBJ1-1; 7 nucleotides agree with TRBD1. There are 14 residues in the CDR3. V shed 4 bases, J shed 7 bases, and the junction held 9 bases outside the gene matches. Germline V CDR1 and CDR2: MDHEN, SYDVKM. Looking up the rest from reference TRBV28 and TRBJ1-1 gives the full variable domain: DVKVTQSSRYLVKRTGEKVFLECVQDMDHENMFWYRQDPGLGLRLIYFSYDVKMKEKGDIPEGYSVSREKKERFSLILESASTNQTSMYLCASSSGGGRVEAFFGQGTRLTVV.

The chain combines TRBV28 with TRBJ1-2, with D unresolved. Germline V gives CDR1 MDHEN, CDR2 SYDVKM. Trimming removed 3 bases at V and 0 bases at J, with 8 bases between. This CDR3 region has 14 residues. CDR3: CASSLFQTNYGYTF. The CDR3 bases are TGTGCCAGCAGTTTGTTCCAGACTAACTATGGCTACACCTTC.

V usage is TRBV14 and J usage is TRBJ1-2; TRBD1 might be the D (6 bases). The germline gives CDR1 SGHDN, CDR2 FVKESK. This CDR3 has 15 residues. V lost 1 base and J lost 4, with 13 bases in between. The CDR3 DNA reads as TGTGCCAGCAGCCAAGGTCAGGGGCAAAGCTATGGCTACACCTTC. This codes for CASSQGQGQSYGYTF.

The chain links TRBV2 to TRBJ2-5, with TRBD2 matching 11 bases. This CDR3 is 18 amino acids long. Germline V CDR1 and CDR2: SNHLY, FYNNEI. J lost 5 bases, V lost 7 bases, and 18 bases had no gene match. The CDR3 spells CASTPGRVSGGARETQYF. Here the CDR3 DNA reads TGTGCCAGCACTCCGGGGCGAGTTAGCGGGGGGGCGAGGGAGACCCAGTACTTC.

The chain's CDR3 is CASSQEKRRQGGSTYGYTF. The CDR3 DNA follows: TGCGCCAGCAGCCAAGAGAAAAGACGACAGGGGGGATCTACCTATGGCTACACCTTC. This sequence joins TRBV4-1 and TRBJ1-2, with 9 bases aligning to TRBD1. CDR1 is MGHRA and CDR2 is YSYEKL in the germline V gene. The V and J ends lost 0 bases and 4 bases, in that order; junction bases with no gene match: 15. The CDR3 consists of 19 residues.

The chain couples TRBV5-1 to TRBJ2-1, with D perhaps TRBD1 (5 bases). The CDR3 is 14 residues long. Trimming pared 0 bases from V and 3 bases from J, leaving 7 bases between. Germline V gene sequence: CDR1 SGHRS, CDR2 YFSETQ. This chain's CDR3 is CASSLVGVYNEQFF. CDR3 nucleotides: TGCGCCAGCAGCTTGGTAGGGGTCTACAATGAGCAGTTCTTC.

The chain couples TRBV18 to TRBJ2-1; 7 bases line up with TRBD2. The ends lost 0 bases at V and 5 bases at J; junction bases unmatched: 4. This CDR3 is 15 amino acids long. Germline CDR1 and CDR2: KGHSH and LQKENI. The CDR3 coding sequence is TGTGCCAGCTCACCACCGGGAGGGGTCCACAATGAGCAGTTCTTC. It yields the protein CASSPPGGVHNEQFF.

The rearrangement links TRBV6-5 to TRBJ2-2; 7 positions match TRBD2. With 6 bases clipped from V and 5 bases from J, the junction kept 6 bases outside the gene matches. Germline V CDR1 and CDR2: MNHEY, SVGAGI. The CDR3 sequence is 14 residues long. This CDR3 reads CASSRGVPTGELFF. The CDR3 DNA is TGTGCCAGCAGCCGGGGGGTGCCAACCGGGGAGCTGTTTTTT.

The CDR3 region is CAATRGENTGELFF. The CDR3 DNA is TGTGCCGCCACCAGGGGGGAGAACACCGGGGAGCTGTTTTTT. This sequence joins TRBV28 and TRBJ2-2; a weak D match, TRBD1 (7 bases). Germline V lookup: CDR1 MDHEN, CDR2 SYDVKM. Between the trimmed V and J ends, which lost 11 bases and 1 base, there was a span of 14 bases. The CDR3 is 14 amino acids.

The V call is TRBV15, the J call TRBJ2-7; TRBD2 matches 10 bases. In germline, CDR1 is LNHNV, CDR2 YYDKDF (reference sequence). Germline trimming cut 2 bases from V and 1 base from J; bases unmatched to any gene: 2. The CDR3 is 15 amino acids. CDR3 amino acids: CATSRQREGSYEQYF. The CDR3, as DNA: TGTGCCACCAGCAGACAGCGGGAGGGGTCCTACGAGCAGTACTTC.

The CDR3 bases are TGTGCCAGCGATCCCCAGGGGAACACTGAAGCTTTCTTT. Translating it yields CASDPQGNTEAFF. The chain is built from TRBV6-6 and TRBJ1-1; possibly TRBD1 for D (5 bases). The CDR3 is 13 amino acids. The ends were cut back, 8 bases at V and 1 base at J, with 11 bases in the middle. CDR1 and CDR2 from the germline V gene are MNHNY and SVGAGI (reference sequence).

The rearrangement joins TRBV19 to TRBJ1-4; D might be TRBD1 (5 bases). This CDR3 contains 14 residues. V lost 5 bases and J lost 8, with 15 bases in between. Germline CDR1 reads LNHDA; CDR2 reads SQIVND (reference sequence). The DNA for the CDR3 is TGTGCCAGTAGTCAGTGGCAGGGAAACGAAAAACTGTTTTTT. Translating gives CASSQWQGNEKLFF.

V gene TRBV11-3 combines with J gene TRBJ1-6; D gene unclear. V was cut by 1 base and J by 5 bases, with 3 bases left in between. Germline V gene data show CDR1 as SGHNT and CDR2 as YENEEA. This CDR3 is 13 amino acids long. CDR3 sequence (DNA): TGTGCCAGCAGCTTAGCGGATAATTCACCCCTCCACTTT. Its protein is CASSLADNSPLHF.

The V gene is TRBV30, the J gene TRBJ1-1, with D possibly matching TRBD1 (6 bases). Looked up from germline, CDR1 is GTSNPN and CDR2 is SVGIG (reference sequence). The V gene lost 1 base and the J gene lost 5 bases, with 11 bases spanning the gap. The CDR3 loop spans 13 amino acids. This chain's CDR3 is CAWSGERGTEAFF. CDR3 DNA sequence: TGTGCCTGGAGTGGGGAGAGGGGGACTGAAGCTTTCTTT.

The chain combines TRBV7-3 with TRBJ2-1, with 8 bases lining up with TRBD2. The CDR3 contains 13 residues. The germline gives CDR1 SGHTA, CDR2 FQGTGA. Trimming took 5 bases from V and 6 from J; bases not matched to a gene: 3. In DNA, the CDR3 is TGTGCCAGCAGCCTTGGGACTAGCAATGAGCAGTTCTTC. Translation gives CASSLGTSNEQFF.

The chain recombines TRBV11-3 with TRBJ2-1; the D gene is possibly TRBD2 (6 bases). The V gene's germline CDR1 is SGHNT and CDR2 YENEEA. The V and J ends lost 8 bases and 1 base respectively, with 12 bases between them. This CDR3 has 14 amino acids. The chain's CDR3 is CASQMGLSYNEQFF. The CDR3 DNA follows: TGTGCCAGCCAGATGGGACTTTCCTACAATGAGCAGTTCTTC.